The 8 T cell receptor beta chains in this list originate from one sample, sequenced in a study of T cells in Graves' hyperthyroidism and ophthalmopathy. RNA transcripts were the template for amplifying TCR beta CDR3 regions. First-round RT-PCR of the TCR CDR3 relied on the HTBI primer set. TCRdb passed the multiplex PCR reads through MiXCR, listing each CDR3 protein once. This table holds 300,000 to 350,000 distinct CDR3 sequences, about 20% found once. Source material: blood. The receptors stem from a woman aged 45-59 years with Graves' hyperthyroidism.

This clonotype was detected ten times or more. The genes are TRBV27 and TRBJ2-5, with D maybe TRBD1 (6 bases). Germline V gene sequence: CDR1 MNHEY, CDR2 SMNVEV (reference sequence). V was cut by 8 bases and J by 1 base, with 8 bases left in between. The CDR3 runs 12 residues. For the CDR3, the DNA is TGTGCCAGCGGGGGCGGCCAAGAGACCCAGTACTTC. Its translation: CASGGGQETQYF.

The J gene is TRBJ1-2, the V gene TRBV5-1, with D tentatively TRBD1 (5 bases). The CDR3 covers 14 residues. Germline loops: CDR1 SGHRS, CDR2 YFSETQ. Trimming pared 0 bases from V and 7 bases from J, leaving 13 bases between. The CDR3 DNA reads as TGCGCCAGCAGCTTGGGGCGGGGGATAAGTGGCTACACCTTC. Protein product: CASSLGRGISGYTF.

The chain is built from TRBV4-1 and TRBJ2-7; 9 nucleotides match TRBD1. V lost 5 bases and J lost 3; bases outside the gene matches: 8. From germline, CDR1 is MGHRA and CDR2 YSYEKL. The CDR3 runs 15 residues. The CDR3 DNA is TGCGCCAGCAGCTCTCGCGGACAGGGGATCTACGAGCAGTACTTC. Encoded protein: CASSSRGQGIYEQYF.

This clonotype was found a few times. The chain combines TRBV7-9 with TRBJ2-2; a weak D match, TRBD2 (8 bases). V gave up 4 bases and J gave up 6 bases, with 21 bases separating them. There are 17 residues in the CDR3. The germline gives CDR1 SEHNR, CDR2 FQNEAQ (reference sequence). The CDR3 protein is CASSSREGAGKPGELFF. CDR3 DNA sequence: TGTGCCAGCAGCTCCCGGGAGGGGGCAGGAAAGCCCGGGGAGCTGTTTTTT. Drawing the rest from reference TRBV7-9 and TRBJ2-2, the complete variable domain is DTGVSQNPRHKITKRGQNVTFRCDPISEHNRLYWYRQTLGQGPEFLTYFQNEAQLEKSRLLSDRFSAERPKGSFSTLEIQRTEQGDSAMYLCASSSREGAGKPGELFFGEGSRLTVL.

J is TRBJ2-3 and V is TRBV20-1, with 7 bases identical to TRBD1. CDR3 size: 14 residues. The germline gives CDR1 DFQATT, CDR2 SNEGSKA (reference sequence). Trimming at V came to 7 bases and at J to 2 bases, leaving 9 bases not matched to a gene. The CDR3 nucleotides are TGCAGTGAACAGGGGCTCTCGCCCACAGATACGCAGTATTTT. As protein: CSEQGLSPTDTQYF.

The chain employs TRBV19 and TRBJ2-4, with TRBD1 identical over 7 bases. The germline gives CDR1 LNHDA, CDR2 SQIVND (reference sequence). The CDR3 is 14 residues long. Losses at the gene ends were 6 bases for V and 7 bases for J; bases not matched to a gene: 9. The CDR3 is CASRPDRDSNIQYF. CDR3 in DNA: TGTGCCAGTAGACCCGACCGGGACAGCAACATTCAGTACTTC.

The CDR3 bases are TGTGCCAGCAGACGACTAGCGGGAGGCACCTACAATGAGCAGTTCTTC. Its protein is CASRRLAGGTYNEQFF. The chain has TRBV6-1 and TRBJ2-1; 13 positions agree with TRBD2. Looked up from germline, CDR1 is MNHNS and CDR2 is SASEGT. The CDR3 consists of 16 residues. V was pared by 6 bases and J by 2 bases, with 4 bases of the junction left unmatched.

This rearrangement joins TRBV29-1 to TRBJ2-1; D not certain. The CDR3 runs 10 residues. Germline lookup yields CDR1 SQVTM and CDR2 ANQGSEA. Trimming cost V 1 base and J 8 bases, with 3 bases left between them. CDR3 DNA: TGCAGCGTTGAAGGCGATGAGCAGTTCTTC. Amino acids: CSVEGDEQFF.